This T cell receptor beta chain emerged from a study of cytomegalovirus exposure and HLA in healthy donors. General study points: Productive rates of about 87% or about 30% were seen for most TCR beta V segments in an earlier analysis. The classifier was said to identify cytomegalovirus status with high specificity and sensitivity. In a later analysis, most CMV-associated TCR beta chains appeared HLA-restricted. Presence/absence comparisons presumed near-even sequencing depth among donors.

Primers for the PCR totalled 60 Vbeta and 13 Jbeta. Some clones are missing from TCRdb's copy, which holds only in-frame ones; the method was immunoSEQ multiplex PCR. Of fewer than 120,000 clones listed, 76% were seen once; the top ten hold roughly an eighth. Germline CDR1 is PRHDT and CDR2 is FYEKMQ (reference sequence). Deletions cut 5 bases from V and 4 bases from J, with 8 bases between. The CDR3 is 12 amino acids. This clone was seen a single time. Its antigen is unknown. The chain recombines TRBV13 with TRBJ1-1, with a weak D call TRBD1 (5 bases). Sequencing was done on a sample of PBMCs. This sequence was found in a man younger than 40 in good health and CMV-seropositive. The CDR3 sequence is CASSPGGTEAFF. In nucleotides, the CDR3 is TGTGCCAGCAGCCCCGGGGGCACTGAAGCTTTCTTT.